The rows below give T cell receptor beta chains drawn from one sample of a study of blood T cell repertoires in COVID-19. TCRdb keeps only in-frame clones here, not all; method: immunoSEQ multiplex PCR. The sample contains some 350,000 clones, approximately 90% of which appear only once. Input material: PBMCs or T cells enriched from blood (not recorded which). These TCRs come from a young man who had recovered from COVID-19. Both conserved end residues are part of each CDR3. D genes are given only for firm matches. Rows may omit the clone size; those that give it use once, few, many or a size class.

clone_size: NA; cdr3_length: 14; v_call: TRBV5-4; j_call: TRBJ1-3; d_call: NA; cdr3_nt: TGTGCCAGCAGCCCGGGGGGGACTGGAAACACCATATATTTT; cdr3_aa: CASSPGGTGNTIYF
clone_size: NA; cdr3_length: 15; v_call: TRBV5-1; j_call: TRBJ1-1; d_call: NA; cdr3_nt: TGCGCCAGCAGCACTTTACAGGGCCTGAACACTGAAGCTTTCTTT; cdr3_aa: CASSTLQGLNTEAFF
clone_size: once; cdr3_length: 14; v_call: TRBV29-1; j_call: TRBJ2-1; d_call: NA; cdr3_nt: TGCAGCGCCTTCCTAGAGATCTCCTACAATGAGCAGTTCTTC; cdr3_aa: CSAFLEISYNEQFF
clone_size: NA; cdr3_length: 12; v_call: TRBV28; j_call: TRBJ1-2; d_call: TRBD1; cdr3_nt: TGTGCCAGCGGGACAGCTAACTATGGCTACACCTTC; cdr3_aa: CASGTANYGYTF
clone_size: NA; cdr3_length: 14; v_call: TRBV7-9; j_call: TRBJ2-7; d_call: TRBD1; cdr3_nt: TGTGCCAGCAGCTCGGGGACAGGACCCTACGAGCAGTACTTC; cdr3_aa: CASSSGTGPYEQYF
clone_size: NA; cdr3_length: 15; v_call: TRBV9; j_call: TRBJ2-1; d_call: TRBD2; cdr3_nt: TGTGCCAGCAGCGACCGAGCGGGGGGGAGCAATGAGCAGTTCTTC; cdr3_aa: CASSDRAGGSNEQFF
clone_size: NA; cdr3_length: 14; v_call: TRBV29-1; j_call: TRBJ1-2; d_call: TRBD1; cdr3_nt: TGCAGCGTTGAAGCCCTACAGGGGGCAAATGGCTACACCTTC; cdr3_aa: CSVEALQGANGYTF
clone_size: NA; cdr3_length: 16; v_call: TRBV24-1; j_call: TRBJ2-2; d_call: NA; cdr3_nt: TGTGCCACCAGTGATTTCCCAGGAACGAACACCGGGGAGCTGTTTTTT; cdr3_aa: CATSDFPGTNTGELFF
clone_size: NA; cdr3_length: 18; v_call: TRBV5-6; j_call: TRBJ2-2; d_call: TRBD2; cdr3_nt: TGTGCCAGCAGCGAACCTCCGGGACTAGCGGGGAACACCGGGGAGCTGTTTTTT; cdr3_aa: CASSEPPGLAGNTGELFF
clone_size: once; cdr3_length: 16; v_call: TRBV10-3; j_call: TRBJ2-5; d_call: TRBD1; cdr3_nt: TGTGCCATCAGTGGATTAGGGGGCGCTGGCCAAGAGACCCAGTACTTC; cdr3_aa: CAISGLGGAGQETQYF
clone_size: NA; cdr3_length: 14; v_call: TRBV7-9; j_call: TRBJ1-2; d_call: TRBD1; cdr3_nt: TGTGCCAGCAGCCGACGGGACAGTAGTGATGGCTACACCTTC; cdr3_aa: CASSRRDSSDGYTF
clone_size: NA; cdr3_length: 14; v_call: TRBV5-1; j_call: TRBJ2-1; d_call: TRBD1; cdr3_nt: TGCGCCAGCAGCCTGGGACAGGGGAAGAATGAGCAGTTCTTC; cdr3_aa: CASSLGQGKNEQFF
clone_size: NA; cdr3_length: 15; v_call: TRBV10-3; j_call: TRBJ1-6; d_call: NA; cdr3_nt: TGTGCCATCAGTGATGGGAGGGTCCAAAATTCACCCCTCCACTTT; cdr3_aa: CAISDGRVQNSPLHF
clone_size: few; cdr3_length: 18; v_call: TRBV5-1; j_call: TRBJ1-2; d_call: TRBD1; cdr3_nt: TGCGCCAGCAGCCTGCAACCGGGACAGGGGCGTGCAAACTATGGCTACACCTTC; cdr3_aa: CASSLQPGQGRANYGYTF
clone_size: NA; cdr3_length: 16; v_call: TRBV4-3; j_call: TRBJ2-3; d_call: NA; cdr3_nt: TGCGCCAGCAGCCAAGATGGCCTTTCCGGGATAGATACGCAGTATTTT; cdr3_aa: CASSQDGLSGIDTQYF
clone_size: once; cdr3_length: 18; v_call: TRBV4-3; j_call: TRBJ1-6; d_call: NA; cdr3_nt: TGCGCCAGCAGCCCGGGTGAGGGGAGGGGATCCTATAATTCACCCCTCCACTTT; cdr3_aa: CASSPGEGRGSYNSPLHF
clone_size: NA; cdr3_length: 15; v_call: TRBV24-1; j_call: TRBJ2-3; d_call: TRBD2; cdr3_nt: TGTGCCACCAGTGACCCCAGCGGGATGGTAGATACGCAGTATTTT; cdr3_aa: CATSDPSGMVDTQYF
clone_size: NA; cdr3_length: 15; v_call: TRBV19; j_call: TRBJ1-4; d_call: NA; cdr3_nt: TGTGCCAGTAGTATAGACTCCGGACTGATGAGGAAACTGTTTTTT; cdr3_aa: CASSIDSGLMRKLFF
clone_size: NA; cdr3_length: 13; v_call: TRBV6-2/TRBV6-3; j_call: TRBJ2-7; d_call: NA; cdr3_nt: TGTGCCAGCTGCCTTGGGCTCTACACCGAGCAGTACTTC; cdr3_aa: CASCLGLYTEQYF
clone_size: NA; cdr3_length: 15; v_call: TRBV9; j_call: TRBJ2-1; d_call: TRBD2; cdr3_nt: TGTGCCAGCAGCCCTAGCGGGAACTCCTACAATGAGCAGTTCTTC; cdr3_aa: CASSPSGNSYNEQFF
clone_size: once; cdr3_length: 13; v_call: TRBV30; j_call: TRBJ1-5; d_call: NA; cdr3_nt: TGTGCCTGGAGTGCCCAAAGCAATCAGCCCCAGCATTTT; cdr3_aa: CAWSAQSNQPQHF
clone_size: NA; cdr3_length: 16; v_call: TRBV7-9; j_call: TRBJ2-2; d_call: NA; cdr3_nt: TGTGCCAGCAGCGGCGGACAACAAAGGAACACCGGGGAGCTGTTTTTT; cdr3_aa: CASSGGQQRNTGELFF
clone_size: once; cdr3_length: 11; v_call: TRBV5-1; j_call: TRBJ2-7; d_call: NA; cdr3_nt: TGCGCCAGCACTACGACAGGCGAGCAGTACTTC; cdr3_aa: CASTTTGEQYF
clone_size: NA; cdr3_length: 19; v_call: TRBV19; j_call: TRBJ2-3; d_call: TRBD2; cdr3_nt: TGTGCCAGTAGTATAGTAGGTGACGGGGCGGGGGGGCCGAGAGATACGCAGTATTTT; cdr3_aa: CASSIVGDGAGGPRDTQYF
clone_size: few; cdr3_length: 13; v_call: TRBV7-3; j_call: TRBJ1-1; d_call: NA; cdr3_nt: TGTGCCAGCAGCCGGGACATGAACACTGAAGCTTTCTTT; cdr3_aa: CASSRDMNTEAFF
clone_size: NA; cdr3_length: 13; v_call: TRBV6-5; j_call: TRBJ2-1; d_call: NA; cdr3_nt: TGTGCCAGCAGTTTCGGACAGTCCAGTGAGCAGTTCTTC; cdr3_aa: CASSFGQSSEQFF
clone_size: NA; cdr3_length: 11; v_call: TRBV5-1; j_call: TRBJ2-2; d_call: NA; cdr3_nt: TGCGCCACCATGAACACCGGGGAGCTGTTTTTT; cdr3_aa: CATMNTGELFF
clone_size: NA; cdr3_length: 15; v_call: TRBV3-1/TRBV3-2; j_call: TRBJ2-7; d_call: TRBD2; cdr3_nt: TGTGCCAGCAGCCAATCCTCGGGGGGCTCCTACGAGCAGTACTTC; cdr3_aa: CASSQSSGGSYEQYF
clone_size: NA; cdr3_length: 18; v_call: TRBV5-5; j_call: TRBJ2-5; d_call: TRBD2; cdr3_nt: TGTGCCAGCAGCTTGTTGGAGCGGGGGCCTTCCAGACAAGAGACCCAGTACTTC; cdr3_aa: CASSLLERGPSRQETQYF
clone_size: NA; cdr3_length: 13; v_call: TRBV7-7; j_call: TRBJ2-2; d_call: NA; cdr3_nt: TGTGCCAGCAGCTTAGATTTAGCCGGGGAGCTGTTTTTT; cdr3_aa: CASSLDLAGELFF
clone_size: medium-sized; cdr3_length: 15; v_call: TRBV19; j_call: TRBJ2-1; d_call: NA; cdr3_nt: TGTGCCAGTAGTATAGAACTAGCCGCCTACAATGAGCAGTTCTTC; cdr3_aa: CASSIELAAYNEQFF
clone_size: NA; cdr3_length: 12; v_call: TRBV20-1; j_call: TRBJ2-1; d_call: NA; cdr3_nt: TGCAGTGCTAGTGAGGACAGTAATGAGCAGTTCTTC; cdr3_aa: CSASEDSNEQFF
clone_size: NA; cdr3_length: 15; v_call: TRBV19; j_call: TRBJ2-1; d_call: TRBD1; cdr3_nt: TGTGCCAGTAGTTCGGGACAGGCACCAAACAATGAGCAGTTCTTC; cdr3_aa: CASSSGQAPNNEQFF
clone_size: NA; cdr3_length: 12; v_call: TRBV3-1/TRBV3-2; j_call: TRBJ2-1; d_call: NA; cdr3_nt: TGTGCCAGCAGCCAATTTAACAATGAGCAGTTCTTC; cdr3_aa: CASSQFNNEQFF
clone_size: NA; cdr3_length: 17; v_call: TRBV5-1; j_call: TRBJ2-3; d_call: TRBD1; cdr3_nt: TGCGCCAGCAGCCAGGGACAGCCCAACCTTAGCACAGATACGCAGTATTTT; cdr3_aa: CASSQGQPNLSTDTQYF
clone_size: NA; cdr3_length: 17; v_call: TRBV2; j_call: TRBJ1-2; d_call: TRBD1; cdr3_nt: TGTGCCAGCAAGAACACCGGGACAGGGGGCTCTAACTATGGCTACACCTTC; cdr3_aa: CASKNTGTGGSNYGYTF